The 27 T cell receptor beta chains below all came from one sample that was sequenced in a study of high-grade serous ovarian cancer treatment subgroups. Tumor tissue was taken before any definitive surgery or chemotherapy was given. Only in-frame clones appear in the TCRdb table, and some are missing; sequencing was by immunoSEQ multiplex PCR. This table has more than 15,000 clones, approximately 81% appearing once. Sequenced: tumor tissue. The receptors were gathered from a human donor with high-grade serous ovarian cancer.

About this clone: An end of the junction differs from the germline gene, which may be a read error. The chain has TRBV2 and TRBJ2-7; 11 nucleotides align to TRBD2. Germline loops: CDR1 SNHLY, CDR2 FYNNEI. This CDR3 spans 14 amino acids. In nucleotides, the CDR3 is TGTGCCAGGAGTGCTGGGACTAGCGGATACGAGCAGTACTTC. Protein sequence: CARSAGTSGYEQYF.

V and J are TRBV6-6 and TRBJ2-7, with D hard to call. The germline V and J ends were trimmed by 7 bases and 2 bases, with 15 bases remaining between them. CDR3 length: 14 residues. CDR1 is MNHNY, CDR2 SVGAGI, per germline (reference sequence). The CDR3 DNA sequence: TGTGCCAGCATCGACGGGCCGTCTACCTACGAGCAGTACTTC. Translating gives CASIDGPSTYEQYF.

This clone was recorded a few times. J is TRBJ2-3 and V is TRBV18; the match to TRBD2 covers 14 bases. The germline V gene has CDR1 KGHSH and CDR2 LQKENI. J was trimmed by 8 bases and V by 3 bases; bases with no gene match: 13. There are 18 residues in the CDR3. CDR3 bases: TGTGCCAGCTCACCGACTAGCGGGAGGGCCGGTGGACTTGGTACGCAGTATTTT. This sequence encodes CASSPTSGRAGGLGTQYF. The full variable domain, rest sourced from reference TRBV18 and TRBJ2-3, is NAGVMQNPRHLVRRRGQEARLRCSPMKGHSHVYWYRQLPEEGLKFMVYLQKENIIDESGMPKERFSAEFPKEGPSILRIQQVVRGDSAAYFCASSPTSGRAGGLGTQYFGPGTRLTVL.

The rearrangement uses TRBV27 and TRBJ1-1; D not resolved. Trimming took 0 bases from V and 4 from J, leaving 12 bases between them. This CDR3 contains 15 residues. Germline V gives CDR1 MNHEY, CDR2 SMNVEV (reference sequence). The CDR3 loop is CASSLSWSVPTEAFF. The CDR3 DNA reads as TGTGCCAGCAGTTTATCATGGTCCGTTCCCACTGAAGCTTTCTTT.

This clone was counted once. This chain joins TRBV11-2 and TRBJ2-1, with 7 bases matching TRBD2. V shed 6 bases and J 5 bases; nucleotides not matched to a gene: 4. There are 13 residues in the CDR3. Germline values: CDR1 SGHAT, CDR2 FQNNGV. The CDR3 loop reads CASSPGLDNEQFF. The CDR3 coding sequence is TGTGCCAGCAGTCCCGGACTAGACAATGAGCAGTTCTTC.

The chain recombines TRBV7-2 with TRBJ2-2; 10 nucleotides agree with TRBD2. The CDR3 is 15 residues long. Unmatched junction bases numbered 3, after V lost 3 bases and J lost 5 bases. The V gene's germline CDR1 is SGHTA and CDR2 FQGNSA. CDR3 sequence (DNA): TGTGCCAGCAGCTTGATGACTAGCGGGACCGGGGAGCTGTTTTTT. Amino acids: CASSLMTSGTGELFF.

The sample holds one count of this clone. This chain links TRBV2 with TRBJ2-7; the match to TRBD2 covers 7 bases. V trimming: 1 base; J trimming: 0 bases; junction bases outside the gene matches: 3. The CDR3 covers 15 residues. Germline assignment: CDR1 SNHLY and CDR2 FYNNEI. This chain's CDR3 is CASSEVTSASYEQYF. CDR3 nucleotides: TGTGCCAGCAGTGAAGTAACTAGCGCCTCCTACGAGCAGTACTTC.

The chain has TRBV11-3 and TRBJ1-2; maybe TRBD1 (6 bases). With 0 bases removed from V and 6 bases from J, the gap between germline ends came to 11 bases. CDR1 is SGHNT, CDR2 YENEEA, per germline. The CDR3 has 14 amino acids. The CDR3 bases are TGTGCCAGCAGCTTAGACGGGACACTGAATGGCTACACCTTC. It yields the protein CASSLDGTLNGYTF.

The J gene is TRBJ1-1, the V gene TRBV28, with 7 nucleotides matching TRBD1. V lost 5 bases and J lost 1; bases outside the gene matches: 1. The CDR3 has 13 residues. Per germline, CDR1 MDHEN and CDR2 SYDVKM. CDR3: CASSRQGNTEAFF. The DNA for the CDR3 is TGTGCCAGCAGTCGACAGGGGAACACTGAAGCTTTCTTT.

This clone was detected once. V and J are TRBV29-1 and TRBJ1-4; D is uncertain. Germline CDR1 is SQVTM and CDR2 is ANQGSEA. V was shortened by 7 bases and J by 8 bases, with 17 bases between the two germline ends. This CDR3 has 13 amino acids. The CDR3: CSACKGLQEKLFF. The DNA for the CDR3 is TGCAGCGCCTGCAAAGGGCTGCAGGAAAAACTGTTTTTT.

The gene calls are TRBV7-2 and TRBJ1-1; 7 nucleotides agree with TRBD1. The CDR3 covers 15 residues. CDR1 SGHTA and CDR2 FQGNSA come from the germline V gene. Trimming took 4 bases from V and 11 from J; bases not matched to a gene: 16. CDR3 sequence: CASSSTGTVGERAFF. In DNA form, the CDR3 reads TGTGCCAGCAGCTCAACCGGGACAGTGGGGGAAAGGGCTTTCTTT. Looking up the rest from reference TRBV7-2 and TRBJ1-1 gives the full variable domain: GAGVSQSPSNKVTEKGKDVELRCDPISGHTALYWYRQSLGQGLEFLIYFQGNSAPDKSGLPSDRFSAERTGGSVSTLTIQRTQQEDSAVYLCASSSTGTVGERAFFGQGTRLTVV.

This chain uses TRBV30 with TRBJ1-2, with D uncertain. Germline-derived CDR1 and CDR2 are GTSNPN and SVGIG (reference sequence). V gave up 2 bases and J gave up 4 bases, with 11 bases separating them. This CDR3 region has 13 residues. The CDR3 reads CAWSPQTLYGYTF. The CDR3 DNA sequence: TGTGCCTGGAGTCCCCAGACTCTCTATGGCTACACCTTC.

This chain links TRBV9 with TRBJ2-1; weak D call: TRBD1 (5 bases). This CDR3 has 13 residues. Trimming pared 5 bases from V and 3 bases from J, leaving 9 bases between. CDR1 and CDR2 (germline): SGDLS, YYNGEE. Written as DNA, the CDR3 is TGTGCCAGCAGTGGCGACAGCTACAATGAGCAGTTCTTC. Its protein product is CASSGDSYNEQFF.

J is TRBJ2-7 and V is TRBV27, with D possibly being TRBD1 (5 bases). Per the germline V gene, CDR1 is MNHEY and CDR2 is SMNVEV (reference sequence). V dropped 4 bases and J dropped 0 bases, with 10 bases sitting between them. The CDR3 is made up of 14 amino acids. CDR3 in amino acids: CASSSTVPSYEQYF. In DNA, the CDR3 is TGTGCCAGCAGTTCGACAGTGCCCTCCTACGAGCAGTACTTC.

The chain employs TRBV21-1 and TRBJ2-6; the table's TRBD2 call for D was not verified on the DNA. TRBV21-1 is tagged as a pseudogene. The CDR3 has 19 residues. The chain's CDR3 is CASSKDPTPWSSGANVLTF. The CDR3 DNA reads as TGTGCCAGCAGCAAAGATCCGACGCCATGGAGCTCTGGGGCCAACGTCCTGACTTTC.

The chain couples TRBV28 to TRBJ1-5, with 8 bases matching TRBD1. After removal of 5 bases from V and 2 bases from J, the junction contained 20 bases not matched to a gene. From germline, CDR1 is MDHEN and CDR2 SYDVKM. The CDR3 runs to 20 residues. The CDR3 protein is CASSPPTSYYGQGGNQPQHF. In DNA form, the CDR3 reads TGTGCCAGCAGTCCACCCACATCTTACTATGGACAGGGTGGCAATCAGCCCCAGCATTTT.

The chain couples TRBV7-9 to TRBJ2-7; D is unclear. CDR3 size: 12 residues. Per germline, CDR1 SEHNR and CDR2 FQNEAQ (reference sequence). Trimming cost V 3 bases and J 5 bases, with 8 bases left between them. The CDR3 is CASSFLGNEQYF. CDR3 sequence (DNA): TGTGCCAGCAGCTTTTTAGGTAACGAGCAGTACTTC.

As regards this clone: Germline is not matched at one junction end, which may reflect a read error. The chain couples TRBV7-2 to TRBJ1-2, with 11 bases lining up with TRBD1. This CDR3 region has 15 residues. The germline V gene has CDR1 SGHTA and CDR2 FQGNSA. In nucleotides, the CDR3 is TGTGCCAGCAGCTTAAGTCTCCGGGACAGGGGGAGTCGGAACTTC. The encoded protein is CASSLSLRDRGSRNF.

DNA of the CDR3: TGTGCCAGCAGCCGAGGGGCGGGACTAGATAATGAGCAGTTCTTC. It codes for CASSRGAGLDNEQFF. The chain recombines TRBV11-1 with TRBJ2-1, with 8 bases aligning to TRBD2. The germline V gene has CDR1 SGHAT and CDR2 FQDESV (reference sequence). The CDR3 contains 15 residues. V was pared by 5 bases and J by 7 bases, with 10 bases of the junction left unmatched.

This clone was seen a few times. The chain uses TRBV27 and TRBJ1-1, with D hard to call. CDR1 is MNHEY and CDR2 is SMNVEV in the germline V gene (reference sequence). The CDR3 totals 14 residues. V shed 9 bases and J shed 1 base, with 15 bases lying between them. CDR3 sequence (DNA): TGTGCCAGAGGAACAGCGACCCCGAACACTGAAGCTTTCTTT. Protein: CARGTATPNTEAFF.

The genes are TRBV28 and TRBJ1-3; D gene ambiguous. The V end lost 2 bases, the J end lost 0 bases, and 8 bases lay between the germline ends. The CDR3 totals 15 residues. The germline CDR1 and CDR2 sequences are MDHEN and SYDVKM. The CDR3 spells CASSLSGISGNTIYF. As DNA, the CDR3 is TGTGCCAGCAGTTTAAGTGGAATCTCTGGAAACACCATATATTTT. Complete variable domain (other parts from reference TRBV28 and TRBJ1-3): DVKVTQSSRYLVKRTGEKVFLECVQDMDHENMFWYRQDPGLGLRLIYFSYDVKMKEKGDIPEGYSVSREKKERFSLILESASTNQTSMYLCASSLSGISGNTIYFGEGSWLTVV.

The chain combines TRBV7-8 with TRBJ2-7; the D is unclear. The V end lost 0 bases, the J end lost 3 bases, and 12 bases lay between the germline ends. The CDR3 has 15 amino acids. CDR1 is SGHVS and CDR2 is FQNEAQ in the germline V gene. CDR3 loop: CASSLAGPPFYEQYF. Written as DNA, the CDR3 is TGTGCCAGCAGCTTAGCCGGGCCCCCCTTCTACGAGCAGTACTTC.

The rearrangement links TRBV4-3 to TRBJ2-1; TRBD2 matches at 9 bases. The V segment lost 4 bases and the J segment 3 bases; nucleotides outside the gene matches: 4. This CDR3 spans 15 amino acids. Germline CDR1 and CDR2: LGHNA and YSLEER. The CDR3 bases are TGCGCCAGCAGCCTTAGCGGGAGTTTCTACAATGAGCAGTTCTTC. Translating gives CASSLSGSFYNEQFF.

With regard to this clone: The junction differs from germline at one of its ends, possibly a read error. The rearrangement uses TRBV5-4 and TRBJ2-2; 7 bases are a match to TRBD1. Germline CDR1 SGHNT, CDR2 YYREEE (reference sequence). CDR3 length: 12 amino acids. The CDR3 bases are TGTGCCAGCAGCTTGTCAACAGGGGAACTGTTTTTT. Residues: CASSLSTGELFF.

The chain has TRBV12-5 and TRBJ2-1, with D tentatively TRBD1 (6 bases). Germline V gene data show CDR1 as LGHNT and CDR2 as FRNRAP. V lost 1 base and J lost 7, with 14 bases in between. The CDR3 is 15 amino acids. CDR3 in DNA: TGTGCTAGTGGTTTGGGGGACAACCCGTGGAATGAGCAGTTCTTC. Translation gives CASGLGDNPWNEQFF.

The rearrangement uses TRBV7-2 and TRBJ2-7, with unresolved D. Trimming shortened V by 1 base and J by 5 bases, and 12 bases separated the two germline ends. The CDR3 sequence is 14 residues long. Germline CDR1 and CDR2: SGHTA and FQGNSA. CDR3 bases: TGTGCCAGCAGCTTAGAGAGCAGTGACGACGAGCAGTACTTC. As protein: CASSLESSDDEQYF.

The chain joins TRBV29-1 to TRBJ2-2; 8 bases line up with TRBD1. Germline V CDR1 and CDR2: SQVTM, ANQGSEA. J gave up 7 bases and V 2 bases, and 9 bases lay outside the gene matches. CDR3 size: 15 residues. The chain's CDR3 is CSVESGQATVGELFF. CDR3 sequence (DNA): TGCAGCGTTGAATCGGGACAGGCGACGGTCGGGGAGCTGTTTTTT.